These T cell receptor beta chains were read from a single sample in a study of T-cell reconstitution after alpha-beta-depleted transplantation in children. Using its own MiXCR run on the PCR reads, TCRdb lists one record per CDR3 protein. The sample lists hundreds of thousands of distinct CDR3 sequences, approximately 30% occurring once. Sample: PBMCs from the stem cell graft donor, taken from the stem cell graft. Every receptor here comes from a human donor who donated a stem cell graft to a child with aplastic anemia. Both conserved end residues are part of each CDR3. The D gene is left open where the match is weak. Clone size is stated in some rows and not others, as once, few, many or a class when expanded.

clone_size	v_call	d_call	j_call	cdr3_length	cdr3_nt	cdr3_aa
few	TRBV18	-	TRBJ1-1	16	TGTGCCAGCTCACCACCGGTTTTAGGGGGTCGGACTGAAGCTTTCTTT	CASSPPVLGGRTEAFF
-	TRBV30	TRBD1	TRBJ1-5	15	TGTGCCTGGAGTGTACGAGAACAGGGGGCAGGAGCCCAGCATTTT	CAWSVREQGAGAQHF
-	TRBV12-3/TRBV12-4	TRBD1	TRBJ2-2	15	TGTGCCAGCAGACATGCGACAGGGGTCCCCGGGGAGCTGTTTTTT	CASRHATGVPGELFF
few	TRBV7-9	TRBD2	TRBJ2-3	16	TGTGCCAGCAGCTTAGAAACTAGCGGGAGTTCGGATACGCAGTATTTT	CASSLETSGSSDTQYF
-	TRBV29-1	TRBD2	TRBJ2-1	17	TGCAGCGTTGAATCGCTAGCGGGAGGGCCGGGGTACAATGAGCAGTTCTTC	CSVESLAGGPGYNEQFF
few	TRBV6-5	TRBD2	TRBJ2-3	16	TGTGCCAGCATTAGGACTAGCGGGAGTGCCGCAGATACGCAGTATTTT	CASIRTSGSAADTQYF
-	TRBV19	-	TRBJ1-1	12	TGTGCCAGTAGTCGGGGGGCCACTGAAGCTTTCTTT	CASSRGATEAFF
few	TRBV7-9	-	TRBJ1-2	14	TGTGCCAGCAGCCCGGCCAAGACTAACTATGGCTACACCTTC	CASSPAKTNYGYTF
-	TRBV6-1	TRBD1	TRBJ1-1	15	TGTGCCAGCAGCGAGGACAGGGACCAGAACACTGAAGCTTTCTTT	CASSEDRDQNTEAFF
-	TRBV20-1	-	TRBJ1-1	13	TGCAGTGCTAGATGGCAGAAGAACACTGAAGCTTTCTTT	CSARWQKNTEAFF
-	TRBV29-1	-	TRBJ2-5	15	TGCAGCGTTGGAGGGGGGCTAGCAGATAGTGTGACCCAGTACTTC	CSVGGGLADSVTQYF
-	TRBV7-8	-	TRBJ1-1	15	TGTGCCAGCAGCTTAGCTGGGGGGGTAAACACTGAAGCTTTCTTT	CASSLAGGVNTEAFF
few	TRBV29-1	TRBD1	TRBJ2-1	13	TGCAGCGGGCGACAGGGGTTGTACAATGAGCAGTTCTTC	CSGRQGLYNEQFF
-	TRBV5-1	-	TRBJ2-3	21	TGCGCCAGCAGCGATGGAAGGTTAGGACGAAACGGACTTACCGCCACAGATACGCAGTATTTT	CASSDGRLGRNGLTATDTQYF
few	TRBV4-3	-	TRBJ2-4	17	TGCGCCAGCAGCCAAGATAGCCAGACCCTAGCCAAAAACATTCAGTACTTC	CASSQDSQTLAKNIQYF
few	TRBV15	-	TRBJ2-7	14	TGTGCCACCAGCAGAGATTCGCGGGTCTACGAGCAGTACTTC	CATSRDSRVYEQYF
-	TRBV5-1	-	TRBJ2-1	14	TGCGCCAGCAGCTTGGCCTTAGTGGGTGGTGAGCAGTTCTTC	CASSLALVGGEQFF
-	TRBV11-1	TRBD2	TRBJ2-1	14	TGTGCCAGCAGCTTGCAAGGCGGGGGTGGTGAGCAGTTCTTC	CASSLQGGGGEQFF
-	TRBV29-1	-	TRBJ1-2	13	TGCAGCGCTGACAGCCCGGAAGACTATGGCTACACCTTC	CSADSPEDYGYTF
-	TRBV6-2/TRBV6-3	TRBD2	TRBJ2-1	16	TGTGCCAGCAGGGTGCTAGGGGCTAGCGGCTACAATGAGCAGTTCTTC	CASRVLGASGYNEQFF
-	TRBV7-2	TRBD2	TRBJ2-1	16	TGTGCCAGCAGACAAAGACTAGCGGGAGGGGGTAATGAGCAGTTCTTC	CASRQRLAGGGNEQFF
-	TRBV28	-	TRBJ1-5	17	TGTGCCAGCAGTTTACATCCGGGGATCTATAGCAATCAGCCCCAGCATTTT	CASSLHPGIYSNQPQHF
-	TRBV25-1	TRBD2	TRBJ2-1	15	TGTGCCAGCAGGATACTAGCGGGACCGGCGGATGAGCAGTTCTTC	CASRILAGPADEQFF
few	TRBV4-3	-	TRBJ1-2	13	TGCGCCAGCAGCCAAGATATGGCAATAAGCTACACCTTC	CASSQDMAISYTF
once	TRBV5-1	-	TRBJ1-4	18	TGCGCCAGCAGCTCGACCCACCAGGGCACAGCCGCTAATGAAAAACTGTTTTTT	CASSSTHQGTAANEKLFF
-	TRBV12-3/TRBV12-4	TRBD1	TRBJ1-6	15	TGTGCCAGCTCCCGCTCGGGAGGGGGCGGCTCACCCCTCCACTTT	CASSRSGGGGSPLHF
-	TRBV18	-	TRBJ1-1	16	TGTGCCAGCTCACCACCGAACCGGGGCCTCGGCACTGAAGCTTTCTTT	CASSPPNRGLGTEAFF
-	TRBV12-3/TRBV12-4	-	TRBJ2-5	11	TGTGCCAGCAGTACCCGGGAGACCCAGTACTTC	CASSTRETQYF
few	TRBV5-6	-	TRBJ2-1	15	TGTGCCAGCAGCTCTTATAAGAGCTCCTACAATGAGCAGTTCTTC	CASSSYKSSYNEQFF
-	TRBV18	TRBD1	TRBJ1-1	15	TGTGCCAGCTCACCAGGGACAGCGGATGCCACTGAAGCTTTCTTT	CASSPGTADATEAFF